The subject of this entry is one T cell receptor (beta chain). V lost 1 base and J lost 9, with 10 bases in between. Germline CDR1 reads SGHTA; CDR2 reads FQGNSA. The length of the CDR3 is 12 residues. These data originate in a study of blood T cell repertoires in COVID-19. Study-level information: Samples came from the United States, Italy and Spain, spanning acute and convalescent COVID-19.

In the study's own analysis: Reference gene primer amplification in the assay estimated nucleated cell counts. Sequenced by immunoSEQ multiplex PCR; TCRdb stores in-frame clones only, minus some. V and J calls and clone size are given by that table; D and trimming were obtained from the DNA. Here the sample spans approximately 40,000 clones, 90% to 95% being singletons. Sequenced input: peripheral blood. This TCR was recovered from a human donor in a cohort sampled during active COVID-19. The chain links TRBV7-2 to TRBJ2-7, with no clear D. The CDR3 sequence is CASSLDLGGQYF. As DNA, the CDR3 is TGTGCCAGCAGCTTAGATTTAGGCGGGCAGTACTTC.